The source of this TCR beta chain is a study of T cells after yellow fever vaccination. This clonotype was recorded a few times. UMIs were added to TCR cDNA along with a universal primer site when it was made by 5'RACE template switching. TCRdb reprocessed the 5' RACE reads with MiXCR, giving one entry per CDR3 protein. The profile shows around 610,000 distinct CDR3 sequences, approximately 12% of them singletons. This clonotype was obtained from a man aged 30 to 45 who received the YFV17D yellow fever vaccine. The source was PBMCs, collected on the day of the yellow fever booster vaccination.

The CDR3 spells CASSLWDGENTEAFF. Written as DNA, the CDR3 is TGTGCCAGCAGCCTATGGGATGGGGAGAACACTGAAGCTTTCTTT. The V call is TRBV7-8, the J call TRBJ1-1; D is unresolved. The germline gives CDR1 SGHVS, CDR2 FQNEAQ. The CDR3 runs 15 residues. V was pared by 5 bases and J by 1 base, with 14 bases between.